This paragraph covers one TCR beta chain sequence. Its specificity is unknown. This sample was taken from a study of T cell responses to AZD1222 COVID-19 vaccine. Study-level points and caveats: Possibly, clonal diversity was underestimated; donors were largely white British and included more females. Reports indicate that nearly half of spike-specific TCRs are directed at unmutated variant regions.

Some clones are missing from TCRdb's copy, which holds only in-frame ones; the method was immunoSEQ multiplex PCR. The sample shows 150,000 to 180,000 clones, 88% of them seen only once. Trimming pared 3 bases from V and 0 bases from J, leaving 13 bases between. The CDR3 has 15 amino acids. Germline CDR1 reads SGDLS; CDR2 reads YYNGEE. The input for sequencing was peripheral blood, taken on day 0 of AZD1222 vaccination. V and J are TRBV9 and TRBJ2-7; D assignment may be TRBD1 or TRBD2 (5 bases each). The TCR sequence derives from an adult in good health. This chain's CDR3 is CASSAAGAASYEQYF. Written as DNA, the CDR3 is TGTGCCAGCAGCGCCGCCGGGGCGGCCTCCTACGAGCAGTACTTC.